The 18 T cell receptor beta chains in this list originate from one sample, sequenced in a study of CD8 T cells in Susac syndrome. The authors reverse transcribed roughly 0.5 to 1 ug RNA with random hexamers. One entry per CDR3 protein, called by TCRdb with MiXCR from the immunoSEQ multiplex PCR reads. The sample has about 140,000 distinct CDR3 sequences, approximately 95% seen once. The sequencing input was CD4+ T cells from PBMCs. All receptors derive from a human donor with Susac syndrome.

V gene TRBV11-2 combines with J gene TRBJ1-1; no definite D call. The CDR3 loop spans 14 amino acids. V dropped 5 bases and J dropped 0 bases, with 10 bases sitting between them. Per germline, CDR1 SGHAT and CDR2 FQNNGV. CDR3 sequence reads: CASSPGFMNTEAFF. CDR3 sequence (DNA): TGTGCCAGCAGCCCGGGGTTCATGAACACTGAAGCTTTCTTT.

This clonotype was found once. The chain couples TRBV2 to TRBJ2-1; TRBD2 agrees at 7 bases. Germline V gene data show CDR1 as SNHLY and CDR2 as FYNNEI. CDR3 length: 11 amino acids. V gave up 11 bases and J gave up 8 bases; unmatched junction bases: 6. The CDR3 is CAPLGGYEQFF. Written as DNA, the CDR3 is TGTGCCCCCTTGGGAGGGTATGAGCAGTTCTTC.

V is TRBV6-5 and J is TRBJ2-5; D might be TRBD1 or TRBD2, each matching 5 bases. V was pared by 0 bases and J by 9 bases, with 14 bases between. The V gene's germline CDR1 is MNHEY and CDR2 SVGAGI. This CDR3 comprises 14 residues. The CDR3 protein is CASSYSMGRGPQYF. The CDR3 region has the DNA TGTGCCAGCAGTTACTCGATGGGCCGGGGCCCCCAGTACTTC.

This chain connects TRBV19 to TRBJ2-4; no clear D. V dropped 7 bases and J dropped 6 bases, with 10 bases sitting between them. Per the germline V gene, CDR1 is LNHDA and CDR2 is SQIVND (reference sequence). This CDR3 is built from 12 residues. The CDR3 region is CASIKDGNIQYF. As DNA, the CDR3 is TGTGCCAGTATCAAGGACGGAAACATTCAGTACTTC.

This clonotype was observed a single time. The V call is TRBV24-1, the J call TRBJ2-2, with no clear D. Germline values: CDR1 KGHDR, CDR2 SFDVKD. CDR3 length: 16 amino acids. With 2 bases removed from V and 4 bases from J, the gap between germline ends came to 13 bases. DNA for the CDR3: TGTGCCACCAGTGATTCCCCCCCCCTAAGCACCGGGGAGCTGTTTTTT. This encodes CATSDSPPLSTGELFF.

The CDR3 sequence: CASSKPGHRNEKLFF. CDR3 nucleotide sequence: TGTGCCAGCAGCAAACCGGGACACCGAAATGAAAAACTGTTTTTT. The chain recombines TRBV14 with TRBJ1-4; possible D gene TRBD1, 6 bases. Germline CDR1 SGHDN, CDR2 FVKESK. V lost 5 bases and J lost 5, with 15 bases in between. The CDR3 is 15 amino acids.

The V and J genes are TRBV25-1 and TRBJ1-1; 10 nucleotides match TRBD1. Germline trimming cut 4 bases from V and 10 bases from J; bases unmatched to any gene: 6. The germline V gene has CDR1 MGHDK and CDR2 SYGVNS. The CDR3 has 13 amino acids. The CDR3, as DNA: TGTGCCAGCAGTGCCCGGGACAGGGGACTAGCTTTCTTT. As protein: CASSARDRGLAFF.

The genes are TRBV12-3 or TRBV12-4 and TRBJ2-2, with TRBD2 as a possible D gene (5 bases). The V end was cut by 3 bases, the J end by 5 bases, with 13 bases between. CDR3 length: 15 amino acids. The DNA for the CDR3 is TGTGCCAGCAGTTTTATAAGCGGAGAAACCGGGGAGCTGTTTTTT. Its translation is CASSFISGETGELFF.

The rearrangement uses TRBV25-1 and TRBJ2-7; the match to TRBD2 covers 10 bases. This CDR3 is built from 14 residues. The V segment lost 11 bases and the J segment 3 bases; nucleotides outside the gene matches: 10. Germline values: CDR1 MGHDK, CDR2 SYGVNS. This CDR3 is CAHGASGSVYEQYF. The DNA of the CDR3 is TGTGCCCATGGTGCTAGCGGGAGTGTCTACGAGCAGTACTTC.

The gene calls are TRBV14 and TRBJ2-2; D is perhaps TRBD1 (5 bases). The V end was cut by 2 bases, the J end by 6 bases, with 10 bases between. This CDR3 is 14 amino acids long. CDR1 and CDR2 (germline): SGHDN, FVKESK. The DNA of the CDR3 is TGTGCCAGCAGCCAAAACTCAGGGCCCGGGGAGCTGTTTTTT. As protein: CASSQNSGPGELFF. The full variable domain, its missing parts supplied by reference TRBV14 and TRBJ2-2, is EAGVTQFPSHSVIEKGQTVTLRCDPISGHDNLYWYRRVMGKEIKFLLHFVKESKQDESGMPNNRFLAERTGGTYSTLKVQPAELEDSGVYFCASSQNSGPGELFFGEGSRLTVL.

The chain recombines TRBV18 with TRBJ1-1; unclear D gene. The CDR3 is 13 residues long. CDR1 is KGHSH and CDR2 is LQKENI in the germline V gene. V lost 4 bases and J lost 1, with 7 bases in between. The CDR3 loop reads CASSLSKNTEAFF. CDR3 nucleotides: TGTGCCAGCTCACTCTCCAAGAACACTGAAGCTTTCTTT.

The chain joins TRBV4-1 to TRBJ2-3; the D is unclear. Germline loops: CDR1 MGHRA, CDR2 YSYEKL. Trimming took off 1 base at V and 2 bases at J, with 13 bases between the two ends. There are 16 residues in the CDR3. The CDR3 bases are TGCGCCAGCAGCCAAGGGTTCATAGACTTCACAGATACGCAGTATTTT. It yields the protein CASSQGFIDFTDTQYF.

This clonotype has more than one count but fewer than ten. V is TRBV29-1 and J is TRBJ2-1; D is perhaps TRBD1 or TRBD2 (5 bases each). The CDR3 is 13 residues long. V shed 3 bases and J shed 6 bases, with 12 bases lying between them. Germline V CDR1 and CDR2: SQVTM, ANQGSEA. The CDR3 DNA is TGCAGCGTTGACCGGCAGGGACGCAATGAGCAGTTCTTC. Protein: CSVDRQGRNEQFF.

The chain carries TRBV6-1 and TRBJ2-6; D is ambiguous. Germline CDR1 reads MNHNS; CDR2 reads SASEGT. Trimming took 5 bases from V and 0 from J, leaving 11 bases between them. The CDR3 is made up of 16 amino acids. The CDR3 sequence: CASSIASHSGANVLTF. In nucleotides, the CDR3 is TGTGCCAGCAGTATCGCATCCCACTCTGGGGCCAACGTCCTGACTTTC.

The chain combines TRBV5-4 with TRBJ2-7, with TRBD1 matching over 8 bases. The J segment lost 2 bases and the V segment lost 3 bases, leaving 1 base of the junction unmatched. The CDR3 spans 13 residues. Looked up from germline, CDR1 is SGHNT and CDR2 is YYREEE (reference sequence). Here the CDR3 reads CASSWTGTYEQYF. CDR3 nucleotides: TGTGCCAGCAGCTGGACAGGGACCTACGAGCAGTACTTC. Supplemented by reference TRBV5-4 and TRBJ2-7, the full variable domain reads ETGVTQSPTHLIKTRGQQVTLRCSSQSGHNTVSWYQQALGQGPQFIFQYYREEENGRGNFPPRFSGLQFPNYSSELNVNALELDDSALYLCASSWTGTYEQYFGPGTRLTVT.

This chain joins TRBV2 and TRBJ1-6; a possible D gene is TRBD1 (5 bases). Germline-derived CDR1 and CDR2 are SNHLY and FYNNEI. CDR3 length: 12 amino acids. V dropped 6 bases and J dropped 10 bases, with 10 bases sitting between them. In DNA form, the CDR3 reads TGTGCCAGCAGCCCAGGGAGCTCACCCCTCCACTTT. The encoded protein is CASSPGSSPLHF.

The rearrangement links TRBV18 to TRBJ2-1; perhaps TRBD2 as D (5 bases). Trimming removed 2 bases at V and 5 bases at J, with 10 bases between. The CDR3 length is 14 residues. Germline V gene data show CDR1 as KGHSH and CDR2 as LQKENI. CDR3 nucleotides: TGTGCCAGCTCACCAGGAGCGGATCACAATGAGCAGTTCTTC. Protein product: CASSPGADHNEQFF.

This chain joins TRBV4-1 and TRBJ1-5; unclear D gene. V gave up 0 bases and J gave up 9 bases, with 12 bases separating them. The CDR3 extends over 14 amino acids. CDR1 and CDR2 (germline): MGHRA, YSYEKL. The CDR3 sequence is CASSQEDGVGPQHF. The CDR3 coding sequence is TGCGCCAGCAGCCAAGAGGACGGCGTGGGGCCCCAGCATTTT.